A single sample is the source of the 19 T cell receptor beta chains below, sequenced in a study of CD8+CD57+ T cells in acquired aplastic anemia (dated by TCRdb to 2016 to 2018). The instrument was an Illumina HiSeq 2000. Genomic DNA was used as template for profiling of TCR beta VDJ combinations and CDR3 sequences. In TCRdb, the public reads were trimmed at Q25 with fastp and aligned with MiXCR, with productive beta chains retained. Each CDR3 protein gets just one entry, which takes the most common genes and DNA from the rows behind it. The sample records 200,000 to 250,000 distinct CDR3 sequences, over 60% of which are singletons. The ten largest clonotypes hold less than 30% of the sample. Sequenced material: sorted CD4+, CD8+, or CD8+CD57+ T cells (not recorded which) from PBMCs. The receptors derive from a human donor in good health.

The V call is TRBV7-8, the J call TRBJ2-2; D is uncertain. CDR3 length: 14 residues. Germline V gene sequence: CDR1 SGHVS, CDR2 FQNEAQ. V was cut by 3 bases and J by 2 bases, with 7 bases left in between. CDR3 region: CASSFNGNTGELFF. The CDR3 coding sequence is TGTGCCAGCAGCTTTAACGGAAACACCGGGGAGCTGTTTTTT.

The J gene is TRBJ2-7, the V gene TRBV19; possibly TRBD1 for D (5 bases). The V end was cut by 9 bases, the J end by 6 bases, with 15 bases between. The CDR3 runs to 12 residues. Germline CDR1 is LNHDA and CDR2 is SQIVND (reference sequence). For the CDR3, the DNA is TGTGCCAGCAGCTTGCAGGGCTGCGAGCAGTACTTC. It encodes CASSLQGCEQYF.

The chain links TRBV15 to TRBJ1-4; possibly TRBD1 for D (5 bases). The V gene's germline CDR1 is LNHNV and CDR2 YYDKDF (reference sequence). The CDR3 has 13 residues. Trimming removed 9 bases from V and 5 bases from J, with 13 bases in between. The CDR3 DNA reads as TGTGCCACAGGGGACGGGGTAAATGAAAAACTGTTTTTT. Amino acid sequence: CATGDGVNEKLFF.

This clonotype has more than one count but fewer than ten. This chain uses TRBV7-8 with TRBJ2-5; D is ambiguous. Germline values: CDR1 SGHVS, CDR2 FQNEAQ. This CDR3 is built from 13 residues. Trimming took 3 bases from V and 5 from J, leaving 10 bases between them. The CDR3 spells CASSLGSRETQYF. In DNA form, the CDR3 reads TGTGCCAGCAGCTTGGGGTCACGGGAGACCCAGTACTTC.

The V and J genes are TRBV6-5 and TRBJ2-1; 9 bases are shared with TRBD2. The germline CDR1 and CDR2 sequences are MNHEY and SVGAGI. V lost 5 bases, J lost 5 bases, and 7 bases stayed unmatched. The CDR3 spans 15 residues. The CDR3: CASSLPAGGDNEQFF. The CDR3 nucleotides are TGTGCCAGCAGTCTCCCGGCGGGGGGGGACAATGAGCAGTTCTTC.

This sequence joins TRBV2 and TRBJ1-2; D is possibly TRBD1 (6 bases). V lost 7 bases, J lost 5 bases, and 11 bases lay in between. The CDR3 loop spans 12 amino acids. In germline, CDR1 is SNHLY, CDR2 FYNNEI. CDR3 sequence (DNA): TGTGCCAGCAAACAGGGTACATATGGCTACACCTTC. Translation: CASKQGTYGYTF.

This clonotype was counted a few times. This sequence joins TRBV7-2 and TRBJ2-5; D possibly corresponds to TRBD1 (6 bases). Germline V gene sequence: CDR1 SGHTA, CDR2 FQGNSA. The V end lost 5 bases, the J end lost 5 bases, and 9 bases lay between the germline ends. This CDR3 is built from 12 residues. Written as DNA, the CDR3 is TGTGCCAGCAGCAACAGGGAGGAGACCCAGTACTTC. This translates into CASSNREETQYF. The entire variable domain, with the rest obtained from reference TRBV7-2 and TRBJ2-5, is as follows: GAGVSQSPSNKVTEKGKDVELRCDPISGHTALYWYRQSLGQGLEFLIYFQGNSAPDKSGLPSDRFSAERTGGSVSTLTIQRTQQEDSAVYLCASSNREETQYFGPGTRLLVL.

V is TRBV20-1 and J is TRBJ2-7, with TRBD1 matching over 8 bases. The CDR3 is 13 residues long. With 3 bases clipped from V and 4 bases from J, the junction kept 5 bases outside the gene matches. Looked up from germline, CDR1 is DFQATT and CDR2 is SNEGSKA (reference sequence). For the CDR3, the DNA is TGCAGTGCTAGGGGGCAGGGGGCGTACGAGCAGTACTTC. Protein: CSARGQGAYEQYF.

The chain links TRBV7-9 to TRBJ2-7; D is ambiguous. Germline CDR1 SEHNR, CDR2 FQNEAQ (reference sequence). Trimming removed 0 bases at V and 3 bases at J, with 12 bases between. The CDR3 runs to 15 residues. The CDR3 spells CASSLAGGVNYEQYF. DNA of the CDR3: TGTGCCAGCAGCTTAGCTGGCGGAGTCAACTACGAGCAGTACTTC.

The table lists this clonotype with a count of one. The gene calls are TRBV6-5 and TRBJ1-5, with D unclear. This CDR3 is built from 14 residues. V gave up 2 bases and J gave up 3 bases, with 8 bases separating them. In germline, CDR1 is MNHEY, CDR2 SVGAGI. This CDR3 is CASSYGQVNQPQHF. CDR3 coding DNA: TGTGCCAGCAGTTACGGGCAGGTCAATCAGCCCCAGCATTTT.

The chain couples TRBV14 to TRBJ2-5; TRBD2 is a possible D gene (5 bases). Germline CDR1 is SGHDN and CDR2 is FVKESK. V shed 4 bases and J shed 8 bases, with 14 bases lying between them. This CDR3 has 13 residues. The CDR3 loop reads CASSRAGSITQYF. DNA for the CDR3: TGTGCCAGCAGCCGGGCGGGCTCGATAACCCAGTACTTC.

This CDR3 reads CASSPGQYNEQFF. The CDR3 region has the DNA TGTGCCAGCAGTCCAGGGCAATATAATGAGCAGTTCTTC. This chain joins TRBV12-3 or TRBV12-4 and TRBJ2-1; D may be TRBD1 (5 bases). V dropped 5 bases and J dropped 7 bases, with 12 bases sitting between them. The length of the CDR3 is 13 residues.

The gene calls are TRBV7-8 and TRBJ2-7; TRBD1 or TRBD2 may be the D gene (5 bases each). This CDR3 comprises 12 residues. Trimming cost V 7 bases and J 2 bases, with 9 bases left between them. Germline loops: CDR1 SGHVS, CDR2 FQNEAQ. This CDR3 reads CASMGPPYEQYF. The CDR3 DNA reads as TGTGCCAGCATGGGACCGCCCTACGAGCAGTACTTC.

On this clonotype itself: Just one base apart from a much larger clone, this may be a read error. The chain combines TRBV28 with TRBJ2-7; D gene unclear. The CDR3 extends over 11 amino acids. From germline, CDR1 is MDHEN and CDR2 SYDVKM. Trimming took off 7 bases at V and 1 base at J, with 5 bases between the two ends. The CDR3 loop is CASILSYEQYF. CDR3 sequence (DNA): TGTGCCAGCATCCTGTCCTACGAGCAGTACTTC.

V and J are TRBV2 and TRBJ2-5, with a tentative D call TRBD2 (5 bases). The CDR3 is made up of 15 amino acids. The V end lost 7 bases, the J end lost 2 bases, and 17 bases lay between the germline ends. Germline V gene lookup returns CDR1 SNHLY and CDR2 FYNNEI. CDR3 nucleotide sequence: TGTGCCAGCACCAAACCCTTGGGGAGTCAAGAGACCCAGTACTTC. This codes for CASTKPLGSQETQYF.

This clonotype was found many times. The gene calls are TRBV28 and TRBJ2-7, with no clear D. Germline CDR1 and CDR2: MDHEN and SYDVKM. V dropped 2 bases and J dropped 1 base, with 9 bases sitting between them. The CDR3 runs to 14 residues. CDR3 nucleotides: TGTGCCAGCAGTTTAGAAGGATGGTCCTACGAGCAGTACTTC. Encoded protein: CASSLEGWSYEQYF. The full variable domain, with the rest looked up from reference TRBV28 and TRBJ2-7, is DVKVTQSSRYLVKRTGEKVFLECVQDMDHENMFWYRQDPGLGLRLIYFSYDVKMKEKGDIPEGYSVSREKKERFSLILESASTNQTSMYLCASSLEGWSYEQYFGPGTRLTVT.

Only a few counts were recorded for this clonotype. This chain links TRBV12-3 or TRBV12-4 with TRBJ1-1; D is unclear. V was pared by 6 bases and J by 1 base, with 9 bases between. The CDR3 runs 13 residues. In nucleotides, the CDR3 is TGTGCCAGCAGCACCAGTGGGAACACTGAAGCTTTCTTT. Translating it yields CASSTSGNTEAFF.

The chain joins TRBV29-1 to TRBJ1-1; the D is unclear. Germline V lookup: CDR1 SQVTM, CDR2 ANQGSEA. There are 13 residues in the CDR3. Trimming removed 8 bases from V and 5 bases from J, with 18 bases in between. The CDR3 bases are TGCAGCTCCCGAGAAGGGCGAGGGACTGAAGCTTTCTTT. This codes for CSSREGRGTEAFF.

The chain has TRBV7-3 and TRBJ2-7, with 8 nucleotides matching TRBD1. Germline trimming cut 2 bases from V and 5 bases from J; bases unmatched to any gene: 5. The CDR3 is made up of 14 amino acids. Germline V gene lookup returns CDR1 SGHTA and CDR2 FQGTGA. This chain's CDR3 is CASSLGVTGDEQYF. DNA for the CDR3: TGTGCCAGCAGCTTAGGAGTGACAGGGGACGAGCAGTACTTC.